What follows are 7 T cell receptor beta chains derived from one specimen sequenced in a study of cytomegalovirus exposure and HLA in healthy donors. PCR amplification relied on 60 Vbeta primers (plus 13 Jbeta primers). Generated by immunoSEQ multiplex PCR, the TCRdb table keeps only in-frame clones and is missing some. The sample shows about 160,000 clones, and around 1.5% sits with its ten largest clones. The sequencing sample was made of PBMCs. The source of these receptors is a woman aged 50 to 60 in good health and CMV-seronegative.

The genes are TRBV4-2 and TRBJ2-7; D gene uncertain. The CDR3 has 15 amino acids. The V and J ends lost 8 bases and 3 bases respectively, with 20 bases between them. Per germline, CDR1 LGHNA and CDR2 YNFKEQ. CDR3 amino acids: CASASGFKSLYEQYF. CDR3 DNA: TGTGCCAGCGCCTCAGGATTTAAAAGTCTCTACGAGCAGTACTTC.

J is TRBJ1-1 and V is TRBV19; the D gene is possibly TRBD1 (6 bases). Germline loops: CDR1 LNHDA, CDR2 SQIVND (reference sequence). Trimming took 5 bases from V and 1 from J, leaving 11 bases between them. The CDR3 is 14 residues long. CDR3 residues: CASSSRDTNTEAFF. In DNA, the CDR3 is TGTGCCAGTAGTTCCCGGGACACGAACACTGAAGCTTTCTTT.

CDR3 loop: CASSQHGPLAGGYNEQFF. CDR3 DNA: TGTGCCAGCTCTCAACATGGCCCTTTAGCGGGAGGTTACAATGAGCAGTTCTTC. This rearrangement joins TRBV18 to TRBJ2-1, with 10 bases fitting TRBD2. V lost 6 bases to trimming and J lost 4 bases; unmatched junction nucleotides: 15. Germline V lookup: CDR1 KGHSH, CDR2 LQKENI. The CDR3 has 18 residues.

CDR3 region: CASRGDSHGYTF. The CDR3 DNA sequence: TGTGCCAGCCGAGGGGACAGTCATGGCTACACCTTC. The V gene is TRBV28, the J gene TRBJ1-2, with 7 bases lining up with TRBD1. This CDR3 spans 12 amino acids. Germline loops: CDR1 MDHEN, CDR2 SYDVKM. Losses at the gene ends were 8 bases for V and 6 bases for J; bases not matched to a gene: 6.

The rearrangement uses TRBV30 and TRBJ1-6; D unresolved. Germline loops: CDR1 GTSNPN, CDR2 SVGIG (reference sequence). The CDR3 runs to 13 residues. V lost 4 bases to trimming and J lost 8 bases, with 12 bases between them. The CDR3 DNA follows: TGTGCCTGGAAGGAGGGAATTTATTCACCCCTCCACTTT. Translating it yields CAWKEGIYSPLHF.

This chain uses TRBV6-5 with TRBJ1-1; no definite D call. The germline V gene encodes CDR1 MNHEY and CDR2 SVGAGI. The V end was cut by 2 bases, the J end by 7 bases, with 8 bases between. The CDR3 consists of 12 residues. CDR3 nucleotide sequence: TGTGCCAGCAGTTACACTAAGGATGAAGCTTTCTTT. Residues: CASSYTKDEAFF.

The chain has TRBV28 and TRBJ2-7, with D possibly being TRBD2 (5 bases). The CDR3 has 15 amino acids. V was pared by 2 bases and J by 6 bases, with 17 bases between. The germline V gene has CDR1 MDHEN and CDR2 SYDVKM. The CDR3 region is CASSLPHGNLGEQYF. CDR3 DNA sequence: TGTGCCAGCAGTTTACCCCACGGGAACTTGGGCGAGCAGTACTTC. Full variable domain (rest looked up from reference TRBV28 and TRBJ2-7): DVKVTQSSRYLVKRTGEKVFLECVQDMDHENMFWYRQDPGLGLRLIYFSYDVKMKEKGDIPEGYSVSREKKERFSLILESASTNQTSMYLCASSLPHGNLGEQYFGPGTRLTVT.